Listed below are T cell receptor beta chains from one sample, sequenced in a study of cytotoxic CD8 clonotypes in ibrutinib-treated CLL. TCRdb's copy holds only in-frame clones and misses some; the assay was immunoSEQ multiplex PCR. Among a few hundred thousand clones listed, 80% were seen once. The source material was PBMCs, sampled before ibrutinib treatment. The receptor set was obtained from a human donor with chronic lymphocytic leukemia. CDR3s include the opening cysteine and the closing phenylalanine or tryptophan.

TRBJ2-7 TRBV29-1 CSATRTPGLAGEQYF
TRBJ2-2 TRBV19 CASSINTGELFF
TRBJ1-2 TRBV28 CATKLDSPLGYTF
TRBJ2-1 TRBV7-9 CASSYSRLAGDNYNEQFF
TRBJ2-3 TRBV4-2 CASSQRLAGTDTQYF
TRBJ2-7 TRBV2 CASNVQGAIPEQYF
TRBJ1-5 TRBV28 CASRRQGAGQPQHF
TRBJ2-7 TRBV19 CASSIRREYEQYF
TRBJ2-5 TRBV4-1 CASSQVGNGVETQYF
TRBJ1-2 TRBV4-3 CASSLSREDYGYTF
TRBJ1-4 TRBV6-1 CAISKGKDEKLFF
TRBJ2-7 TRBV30 CAWTGSLSYEQYF
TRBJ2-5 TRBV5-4 CASSLGQAIETQYF
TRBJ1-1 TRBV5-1 CASSPDRGTEAFF
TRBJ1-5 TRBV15 CATSRDYRANQPQHF
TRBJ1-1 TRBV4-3 CASSQDLKMDLNTEAFF
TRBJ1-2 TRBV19 CASWTDGYTF
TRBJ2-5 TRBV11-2 CASSFRETQYF
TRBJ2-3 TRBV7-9 CASSPPGTRLADTQYF
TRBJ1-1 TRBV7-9 CASSLGARGEAFF
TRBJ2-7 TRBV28 CASSLSRHYEQYF
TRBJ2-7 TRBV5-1 CASSKPLAGANYEQYF
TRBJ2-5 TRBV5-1 CASSWTSGYQETQYF
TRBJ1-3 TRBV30 CAWTQSGNTIYF
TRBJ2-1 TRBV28 CASRPILARNNEQFF
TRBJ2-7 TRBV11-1 CASSLLLNSYEQYF
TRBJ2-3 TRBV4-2 CASSHVLAGAEDTQYF
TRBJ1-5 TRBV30 CAWSFGTNQPQHF
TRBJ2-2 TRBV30 CAWSGIGTSTQNTGELFF
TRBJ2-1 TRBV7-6 CASSLQAGTSYNEQFF